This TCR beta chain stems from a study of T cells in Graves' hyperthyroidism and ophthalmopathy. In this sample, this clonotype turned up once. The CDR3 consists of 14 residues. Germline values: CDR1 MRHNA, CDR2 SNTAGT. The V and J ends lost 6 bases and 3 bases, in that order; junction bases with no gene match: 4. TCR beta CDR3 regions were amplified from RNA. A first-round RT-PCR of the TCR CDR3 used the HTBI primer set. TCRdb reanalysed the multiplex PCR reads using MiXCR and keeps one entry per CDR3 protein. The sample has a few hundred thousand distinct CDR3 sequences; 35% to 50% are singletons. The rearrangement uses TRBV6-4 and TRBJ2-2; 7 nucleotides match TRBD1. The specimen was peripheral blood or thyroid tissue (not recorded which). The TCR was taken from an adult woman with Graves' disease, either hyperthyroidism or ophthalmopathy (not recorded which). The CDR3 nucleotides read TGTGCCAGCAGGACAGGGAGTGACACCGGGGAGCTGTTTTTT. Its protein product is CASRTGSDTGELFF.